This is a list of T cell receptor beta chains from one sample in a study of T cell responses to AZD1222 COVID-19 vaccine. The table came from immunoSEQ multiplex PCR; TCRdb's copy has only in-frame clones and leaves some out. The sample contains approximately 160,000 clones, around 92% of which appear only once. Sequencing was performed on peripheral blood, taken on day 0 of AZD1222 vaccination. Receptors originate from an adult in good health. The CDR3 runs from the conserved cysteine through the conserved F or W. The D gene is left open where the match is weak. Not all rows give a size; the values are once, few, many and, for expanded clones, a class.

j_call,clone_size,d_call,v_call,cdr3_nt,cdr3_aa
TRBJ2-2,-,-,TRBV9,TGTGCCAGCAGCACCATCCACGGGACGAACACCGGGGAGCTGTTTTTT,CASSTIHGTNTGELFF
TRBJ1-5,-,-,TRBV4-2,TGTGCCAGCAGCCAAGAAGGTCAGCCCCAGCATTTT,CASSQEGQPQHF
TRBJ1-1,few,-,TRBV9,TGTGCCAGCAGCACCACTCACGCGAACACTGAAGCTTTCTTT,CASSTTHANTEAFF
TRBJ1-1,-,-,TRBV16,TGTGCCAGCAACCCAACCGCGAGGGACACTGAAGCTTTCTTT,CASNPTARDTEAFF
TRBJ2-2,-,-,TRBV30,TGTGCCTGGAGTAGTCTCGTTGGAAGAGGGACCGGGGAGCTGTTTTTT,CAWSSLVGRGTGELFF
TRBJ2-3,-,TRBD2,TRBV5-1,TGCGCCAGCAGCTATATGGCGGGGGGCACAGATACGCAGTATTTT,CASSYMAGGTDTQYF
TRBJ2-7,-,TRBD2,TRBV7-3,TGTGCCAGCAGCTTAAGCGGGGGGGACTCCTACGAGCAGTACTTC,CASSLSGGDSYEQYF
TRBJ2-1,-,-,TRBV6-5,TGTGCCAGCACTAGGATTAAAGCTGAGCAGTTCTTC,CASTRIKAEQFF
TRBJ2-3,-,-,TRBV18,TGTGCCAGCTCACCCGACAGCACAGATACGCAGTATTTT,CASSPDSTDTQYF
TRBJ1-2,-,-,TRBV18,TGTGCCAGCTCACCACGGGAGGAGTCTTATGGCTACACCTTC,CASSPREESYGYTF
TRBJ1-4,-,-,TRBV28,TGTGCCAGCAGTGACGGGGGGTTACTAACTAATGAAAAACTGTTTTTT,CASSDGGLLTNEKLFF
TRBJ2-7,-,-,TRBV30,TGTGCCTGGAGCCCGAGGGCCGCTGCTGGGCAGTACTTC,CAWSPRAAAGQYF
TRBJ2-3,-,TRBD2,TRBV6-2/TRBV6-3,TGTGCCAGCAGCTCCGGGACTAGCGGGATCGGGCGAAGAGATACGCAGTATTTT,CASSSGTSGIGRRDTQYF
TRBJ1-4,-,-,TRBV27,TGTGCCAGCAGTTTCCTCGGGGGGGTTTTTGAAAAACTGTTTTTT,CASSFLGGVFEKLFF
TRBJ2-3,-,-,TRBV28,TGTGCCAGCACGGGGCGGGATACGCAGTATTTT,CASTGRDTQYF
TRBJ2-2,-,TRBD1,TRBV5-1,TGCGCCAGCAGCAAGGGACAGGGCGCGAACACCGGGGAGCTGTTTTTT,CASSKGQGANTGELFF